This entry features one T cell receptor (beta chain) sequence. The target of this receptor is not known. No much larger clone is present one base from it, and per-base qualities are unavailable. Participants in the prospective study were aged about 18 to 95 years, lived in under 30 United States geographic areas, and enrolled through a virtual design. In the prospective study, participants were assigned to cohorts based on the clinical history participants reported in a screening survey and a study questionnaire. ImmuneRACE Cohort 3 recovered participants were defined by two consecutive negative NP/OP PCR tests, healthcare professional clearance, or symptom resolution. Each participant in the prospective study had whole blood, serum and a nasopharyngeal or oropharyngeal swab collected by mobile phlebotomists. Participants in the prospective study had the option to provide additional blood draws and questionnaires over a roughly 2-month period. Before DNA extraction, blood samples from the prospective study were shipped at room temperature or frozen.

The sample originates from a study of blood T cell repertoires in COVID-19 (dated by TCRdb to the early 2020s). Concerning the study at large: The collaborator samples originated in the United States, Italy and Spain and spanned the acute and convalescent phases of COVID-19. The prospective study material was composed of cDNA or gDNA derived from T cells, B-cell-depleted T cells, or PBMCs. The dataset comprised deeply sampled blood TCRbeta repertoires from subjects exposed to, actively infected with, or recovered from COVID-19. The repertoires were released in a freely available public database meant as a resource for research on the immune response to SARS-CoV-2. Samples came from the ongoing ImmuneRACE study (first 160 participants) plus 1,254 subjects from 6 global collaborators. Nearly every sample came with metadata listing a de-identified subject ID, COVID-19 status, age in years and sex. Where available, HLA class I and class II types were obtained from metadata supplied by the sample provider rather than from assay-based typing. Points the paper makes about the study in general: How much clinical and demographic metadata was included differed by source and by participant, and the metadata was provided uncurated.

The immunoSEQ Assay, a bias-controlled multiplex PCR, was used to amplify TCRbeta CDR3 regions from genomic DNA. Regarding the original processing steps: Nucleated cell counts per sample were estimated from amplification of reference gene primers within the assay. To quantify the absolute abundance of each unique TCRbeta CDR3 rearrangement, sequence reads were collapsed and filtered. For each sample, productive Simpson clonality was calculated by taking the square root of Simpson's diversity index across productive rearrangements. TCRdb holds this immuneACCESS table with in-frame rearrangements only. Some clones are missing; in checked studies, unresolved V genes explain under half, and the rest has no known cause. For V, J and clone size, that table is used; D and trimming come from the DNA. The sample table holds around 470,000 clones, of which 80% to 95% were seen once. The top ten clones comprise less than 0.75% of the sample.

Trimming removed 3 bases from V and 7 bases from J; the gene matches leave 2 bases unexplained. CDR3 length: 13 amino acids, cysteine to phenylalanine. Here the CDR3 DNA is all that survives: 39 bases in frame from base 1. Per the germline V gene, SQVTM is the CDR1 and ANQGSEA is the CDR2. The sequence links TRBV29-1 to TRBJ2-1; 11 nucleotides in the junction match TRBD2. The source of this sequence is a man between 18 and 29 years old who had recovered from COVID-19. Sequences were obtained from PBMCs or T cells enriched from blood (not recorded which). The sequenced DNA is TGCAGCGTTGATCGACTAGCGGGGAATGAGCAGTTCTTC. Translated, this gives CSVDRLAGNEQFF.